Listed below are T cell receptor beta chains from one sample, sequenced in a study of T cells in Graves' hyperthyroidism and ophthalmopathy. One entry per CDR3 protein, called by TCRdb with MiXCR from the multiplex PCR reads. The data show over 400,000 distinct CDR3 sequences, with approximately 14% seen just once and roughly an eighth held by the top ten. The sequencing sample was made of blood. Receptors were obtained from a man aged 18 to 30 with Graves' ophthalmopathy. Both conserved end residues are part of each CDR3. A D gene is named only where the DNA matches it firmly. For some rows the clone size is stated as once, few or many, or as a class when expanded; others skip it.

CDR3	DNA	D	length	V	size	J
CSARDPRQLGEKLFF	TGCAGTGCTAGAGATCCACGACAGTTAGGGGAAAAACTGTTTTTT	.	15	TRBV20-1	many	TRBJ1-4
CASRLDRAYTQYF	TGTGCCAGCAGATTGGACAGGGCATATACGCAGTATTTT	TRBD1	13	TRBV27	many	TRBJ2-3
CASSESGATQEKLFF	TGCGCCAGCAGTGAGTCAGGCGCTACGCAGGAAAAACTGTTTTTT	.	15	TRBV10-2	few	TRBJ1-4
CASSPEGGNKNIQYF	TGTGCCAGCAGCCCAGAGGGGGGAAACAAAAACATTCAGTACTTC	.	15	TRBV4-2	few	TRBJ2-4
CASSQSRGPSTEAFF	TGTGCCAGCAGCCAGAGCCGGGGGCCTAGCACTGAAGCTTTCTTT	.	15	TRBV7-9	many	TRBJ1-1
CASSTRGAPAGELFF	TGTGCCAGCAGTACGCGGGGAGCCCCAGCCGGGGAGCTGTTTTTT	.	15	TRBV6-4	.	TRBJ2-2
CASSQGLAHTDTQYF	TGTGCCAGCAGCCAGGGACTAGCACACACAGATACGCAGTATTTT	TRBD2	15	TRBV7-2	.	TRBJ2-3
CASSLTRDNQETQYF	TGTGCCAGCAGTCTGACCCGGGACAACCAAGAGACCCAGTACTTC	.	15	TRBV12-3/TRBV12-4	many	TRBJ2-5
CASMLTSRTDTQYF	TGCGCCAGCATGCTGACTAGCAGAACAGATACGCAGTATTTT	TRBD2	14	TRBV10-2	.	TRBJ2-3
CASSLADGKETQYF	TGCGCCAGCAGCTTGGCCGATGGGAAGGAGACCCAGTACTTC	.	14	TRBV5-1	.	TRBJ2-5
CASSQGLAGDTLEQYF	TGTGCCAGCAGCCAAGGCCTAGCGGGAGATACCCTCGAGCAGTACTTC	TRBD2	16	TRBV3-1	many	TRBJ2-7
CASSVGTLSGNTIYF	TGTGCCAGCAGCGTCGGGACGCTCTCTGGAAACACCATATATTTT	.	15	TRBV9	few	TRBJ1-3
CASSAGPANNEQFF	TGTGCCAGCAGCGCGGGACCCGCGAACAATGAGCAGTTCTTC	.	14	TRBV7-2	many	TRBJ2-1
CASSVAPSGRANEQYF	TGTGCCAGCAGCGTAGCGCCAAGCGGGAGGGCTAACGAGCAGTACTTC	TRBD2	16	TRBV9	.	TRBJ2-7
CASSLAGGSETQYF	TGTGCCAGCAGCTTAGCGGGAGGAAGTGAGACCCAGTACTTC	.	14	TRBV7-2	.	TRBJ2-5
CASSLGSGDQPQHF	TGTGCCAGCTCACTAGGATCAGGGGACCAGCCCCAGCATTTT	.	14	TRBV18	many	TRBJ1-5
CASSLDRGPNQPQHF	TGTGCCAGCAGCTTAGATAGGGGGCCGAATCAGCCCCAGCATTTT	TRBD1	15	TRBV7-8	many	TRBJ1-5
CASSQDRGPEAFF	TGTGCCAGCAGCCAAGATAGGGGACCTGAAGCTTTCTTT	.	13	TRBV3-1	few	TRBJ1-1
CAISSGQGTGYTF	TGTGCCATCAGTTCGGGACAAGGAACTGGCTACACCTTC	.	13	TRBV10-3	many	TRBJ1-2
CASSLAFDPSVLTF	TGCGCCAGCAGCTTGGCATTCGATCCCAGCGTCCTGACTTTC	.	14	TRBV5-1	.	TRBJ2-6
CASSSQGAADTQYF	TGTGCCAGCAGCTCACAGGGGGCCGCAGATACGCAGTATTTT	TRBD1	14	TRBV7-3	many	TRBJ2-3
CASSPGGSGGQETQYF	TGCGCCAGCAGCCCGGGCGGTAGCGGGGGCCAAGAGACCCAGTACTTC	TRBD2	16	TRBV5-1	.	TRBJ2-5
CAWSVLQGNQPQHF	TGTGCCTGGAGTGTCCTACAGGGGAATCAGCCCCAGCATTTT	TRBD1	14	TRBV30	many	TRBJ1-5
CSARGPLAGSYNEQFF	TGCAGTGCTAGAGGCCCACTAGCGGGTTCCTACAATGAGCAGTTCTTC	TRBD2	16	TRBV20-1	many	TRBJ2-1
CASRLDTHTDTQYF	TGTGCCAGCCGCCTTGATACACACACAGATACGCAGTATTTT	.	14	TRBV27	many	TRBJ2-3
CSVVFFWGSGAEPNTEAFF	TGCAGCGTTGTTTTTTTTTGGGGCAGCGGTGCTGAGCCGAACACTGAAGCTTTCTTT	.	19	TRBV29-1	many	TRBJ1-1
CASSFSRGGRAYNEQFF	TGTGCCAGCAGCTTTTCTAGGGGGGGGCGAGCCTACAATGAGCAGTTCTTC	.	17	TRBV7-9	many	TRBJ2-1
CASSPFVNQPQHF	TGTGCCAGCAGTCCCTTTGTCAATCAGCCCCAGCATTTT	.	13	TRBV27	many	TRBJ1-5
CATSGREVYNEQFF	TGTGCCACCAGTGGAAGGGAGGTGTACAATGAGCAGTTCTTC	.	14	TRBV24-1	.	TRBJ2-1
CASRDRDRGLGNEQFF	TGTGCCAGCAGGGACCGGGACAGGGGGCTGGGAAATGAGCAGTTCTTC	TRBD1	16	TRBV6-1	.	TRBJ2-1
CASSLGGRQPQHF	TGTGCCAGCAGTTTAGGAGGTCGTCAGCCCCAGCATTTT	.	13	TRBV5-6	many	TRBJ1-5
CASSPDTNTEAFF	TGTGCCAGCAGCCCCGACACAAACACTGAAGCTTTCTTT	.	13	TRBV12-3/TRBV12-4	many	TRBJ1-1
CASSLEGGETQYF	TGCGCCAGCAGCTTGGAGGGGGGGGAGACCCAGTACTTC	.	13	TRBV5-1	.	TRBJ2-5
CASSEGTRNTEAFF	TGTGCCAGCAGTGAAGGCACACGGAACACTGAAGCTTTCTTT	.	14	TRBV6-1	many	TRBJ1-1
CASNRPGAGELFF	TGTGCCAGCAACAGACCGGGTGCCGGGGAGCTGTTTTTT	.	13	TRBV9	.	TRBJ2-2
CASSPGAEYNSPLHF	TGTGCCAGCAGCCCAGGGGCGGAGTATAATTCACCCCTCCACTTT	.	15	TRBV12-3/TRBV12-4	many	TRBJ1-6
CASSQDWQDWDTQYF	TGTGCCAGCAGCCAAGATTGGCAGGACTGGGATACGCAGTATTTT	.	15	TRBV14	many	TRBJ2-3
CASSGRTGYGYTF	TGTGCCAGCAGTGGACGGACAGGGTATGGCTACACCTTC	TRBD1	13	TRBV2	many	TRBJ1-2
CASSPKDGGYEQYF	TGCGCCAGCAGCCCGAAGGATGGCGGCTACGAGCAGTACTTC	.	14	TRBV5-1	many	TRBJ2-7
CASSLSDSGGNQPQHF	TGTGCCAGCAGTCTTTCAGACTCTGGGGGCAATCAGCCCCAGCATTTT	.	16	TRBV27	.	TRBJ1-5
CASSSAGFYGYTF	TGTGCCAGCAGTTCCGCGGGTTTCTATGGCTACACCTTC	.	13	TRBV12-3/TRBV12-4	many	TRBJ1-2
CASSVGGGRAPEQFF	TGTGCCAGCAGCGTGGGGGGCGGGAGGGCGCCTGAGCAGTTCTTC	TRBD2	15	TRBV9	few	TRBJ2-1
CASSVFGGDGYTF	TGTGCCAGCAGCGTATTTGGGGGGGATGGCTACACCTTC	.	13	TRBV9	.	TRBJ1-2
CASSVGRGQGGEQYF	TGTGCCAGCAGCGTAGGTCGGGGACAGGGTGGCGAGCAGTACTTC	TRBD1	15	TRBV9	few	TRBJ2-7
CSARDLGGPNQPQHF	TGCAGTGCTAGAGATTTAGGAGGTCCCAATCAGCCCCAGCATTTT	.	15	TRBV20-1	few	TRBJ1-5
CAWGRGGQNQPQHF	TGTGCCTGGGGGCGGGGGGGGCAAAATCAGCCCCAGCATTTT	.	14	TRBV30	many	TRBJ1-5
CASSYGVGGSPLAGAKSGANVLTF	TGTGCCAGCAGTTATGGTGTGGGGGGGAGTCCCCTAGCGGGAGCGAAATCTGGGGCCAACGTCCTGACTTTC	TRBD2	24	TRBV6-1	many	TRBJ2-6
CATSGSLNEKLFF	TGTGCCACCTCCGGATCCTTAAATGAAAAACTGTTTTTT	.	13	TRBV11-2	many	TRBJ1-4
CASSLGRTFSSYEQYF	TGTGCCAGCAGCTTAGGTAGGACTTTCAGCTCCTACGAGCAGTACTTC	.	16	TRBV7-8	many	TRBJ2-7
CASSFPGGGGPLGEQYF	TGTGCCAGCAGTTTCCCCGGGGGGGGGGGACCCCTGGGCGAGCAGTACTTC	TRBD2	17	TRBV28	few	TRBJ2-7